A single sample is the source of the 10 T cell receptor beta chains below, sequenced in a study of glioma-infiltrating T cells after dendritic cell vaccination. Time point: after dendritic cell vaccination, including at tumor progression/relapse. Method: immunoSEQ multiplex PCR; TCRdb's copy keeps in-frame clones and lacks some. The repertoire consists of 70,000 to 100,000 clones, with less than 90% occurring once and the leading ten covering roughly 6.8%. The sequencing used blood, collected after dendritic cell vaccination. The receptors derive from a human donor with glioblastoma.

The gene calls are TRBV5-1 and TRBJ2-7; 9 nucleotides match TRBD1. The CDR3 is 14 amino acids. The J segment lost 5 bases and the V segment lost 4 bases, leaving 7 bases of the junction unmatched. Germline-derived CDR1 and CDR2 are SGHRS and YFSETQ. CDR3: CASSLGQGLDEQYF. CDR3 in DNA: TGCGCCAGCAGCCTGGGACAGGGTTTAGACGAGCAGTACTTC.

This sequence joins TRBV5-6 and TRBJ1-1, with D unresolved. The CDR3 covers 13 residues. Trimming shortened V by 2 bases and J by 1 base, and 6 bases separated the two germline ends. Germline CDR1 and CDR2: SGHDT and YYEEEE. The CDR3 DNA follows: TGTGCCAGCAGCTTTTCAGGGAACACTGAAGCTTTCTTT. Translation: CASSFSGNTEAFF.

J is TRBJ1-1 and V is TRBV6-4; D gene unclear. The CDR3 is made up of 13 amino acids. CDR1 and CDR2 from the germline V gene are MRHNA and SNTAGT. V was pared by 4 bases and J by 2 bases, with 8 bases between. The CDR3 protein is CASSVSANTEAFF. DNA for the CDR3: TGTGCCAGCAGTGTCAGCGCTAACACTGAAGCTTTCTTT.

V usage is TRBV29-1 and J usage is TRBJ1-3; 7 bases are shared with TRBD1. Germline V gene sequence: CDR1 SQVTM, CDR2 ANQGSEA. With V trimmed by 7 bases and J by 4 bases, 1 base remained unmatched. CDR3 length: 11 residues. The CDR3 is CSGTGGNTIYF. CDR3 DNA sequence: TGCAGCGGGACAGGCGGAAACACCATATATTTT.

The chain joins TRBV18 to TRBJ2-2, with TRBD1 identical over 8 bases. CDR3 length: 16 residues. J lost 5 bases, V lost 3 bases, and 8 bases had no gene match. CDR1 KGHSH and CDR2 LQKENI come from the germline V gene. CDR3 sequence (DNA): TGTGCCAGCTCACCCCCCCTGACAGGGGAAACCGGGGAGCTGTTTTTT. Translation: CASSPPLTGETGELFF.

J is TRBJ1-4 and V is TRBV9; D is undetermined. There are 15 residues in the CDR3. The V gene's germline CDR1 is SGDLS and CDR2 YYNGEE. V shed 4 bases and J shed 0 bases, with 10 bases lying between them. The CDR3 sequence is CASSTDFTTNEKLFF. In DNA form, the CDR3 reads TGTGCCAGCAGCACTGACTTCACAACTAATGAAAAACTGTTTTTT.

The chain employs TRBV11-2 and TRBJ2-2; possibly TRBD1 for D (5 bases). The V end lost 5 bases, the J end lost 4 bases, and 11 bases lay between the germline ends. Germline-derived CDR1 and CDR2 are SGHAT and FQNNGV. The CDR3 has 14 residues. DNA of the CDR3: TGTGCCAGCAGCCCGCGACAGACCACCGGGGAGCTGTTTTTT. Protein sequence: CASSPRQTTGELFF.

This clone was counted a few times. V and J are TRBV7-2 and TRBJ2-6; D is ambiguous. The ends were cut back, 1 base at V and 0 bases at J, with 4 bases in the middle. CDR1 SGHTA and CDR2 FQGNSA come from the germline V gene. The CDR3 runs 15 residues. CDR3 nucleotides: TGTGCCAGCAGCTTAGGAGGCTCTGGGGCCAACGTCCTGACTTTC. Its translation: CASSLGGSGANVLTF.

The chain uses TRBV2 and TRBJ1-2; 9 bases map to TRBD1. The CDR3 has 16 residues. Germline V lookup: CDR1 SNHLY, CDR2 FYNNEI. With V trimmed by 2 bases and J by 6 bases, 10 bases remained unmatched. This CDR3 reads CASSERLTGGVNGYTF. The CDR3, as DNA: TGTGCCAGCAGTGAAAGGCTCACAGGGGGCGTGAATGGCTACACCTTC.

The chain recombines TRBV5-1 with TRBJ2-2, with 7 bases aligning to TRBD1. The germline V gene encodes CDR1 SGHRS and CDR2 YFSETQ. The CDR3 contains 15 residues. J gave up 3 bases and V 7 bases, and 9 bases lay outside the gene matches. The DNA for the CDR3 is TGCGCCAGCCGCCCTAGGACAGGAGACACCGGGGAGCTGTTTTTT. Amino acid sequence: CASRPRTGDTGELFF.